Listed here are 2 T cell receptor beta chains from one sample, sequenced in a study of blood T cell repertoires in COVID-19. Produced via immunoSEQ multiplex PCR; TCRdb's table is partial and in-frame only. Of about 75,000 clones in the sample, around two thirds were seen once. The sample comprised peripheral blood. These TCRs come from a human donor with acute or convalescent COVID-19. The donor label of this sample is uncertain.

The gene calls are TRBV6-2 or TRBV6-3 and TRBJ1-5; the match to TRBD1 covers 9 bases. The CDR3 spans 14 residues. Trimming at V came to 4 bases and at J to 4 bases, leaving 2 bases not matched to a gene. The germline gives CDR1 MNHEY, CDR2 SVGEGT. Here the CDR3 reads CASSFDRGNQPQHF. The CDR3 DNA reads TGTGCCAGCAGTTTCGACAGGGGGAATCAGCCCCAGCATTTT.

V is TRBV5-6 and J is TRBJ2-3, with TRBD2 matching 9 bases. V lost 4 bases to trimming and J lost 2 bases; unmatched junction nucleotides: 8. The CDR3 loop spans 16 amino acids. CDR1 is SGHDT, CDR2 YYEEEE, per germline. The CDR3 sequence: CASSLGTSYLTDTQYF. The DNA for the CDR3 is TGTGCCAGCAGCCTCGGGACTAGCTACCTCACAGATACGCAGTATTTT.